Listed below are T cell receptor beta chains from one sample, sequenced in a study of blood T cell repertoires in COVID-19. Clones were sequenced by immunoSEQ multiplex PCR, and TCRdb holds only the in-frame ones, with some missing. The data contain tens of thousands of clones, roughly 80% of them singletons. The material sequenced was peripheral blood. These TCRs come from a woman in her fifties or sixties with acute or convalescent COVID-19. The CDR3 runs from the conserved cysteine through the conserved F or W.

j_call: TRBJ1-5; v_call: TRBV6-5; cdr3_aa: CASGAGPYSNQPQHF
j_call: TRBJ1-4; v_call: TRBV14; cdr3_aa: CASSQDRGGIYEKLFF
j_call: TRBJ1-2; v_call: TRBV6-6; cdr3_aa: CASSPGGADYGYTF
j_call: TRBJ1-1; v_call: TRBV21-1; cdr3_aa: CASSKGRGGAFF
j_call: TRBJ2-2; v_call: TRBV30; cdr3_aa: CAFQTGAGELFF
j_call: TRBJ1-2; v_call: TRBV24-1; cdr3_aa: CATSKTTGDKGYGYTF
j_call: TRBJ2-1; v_call: TRBV4-3; cdr3_aa: CASSHNRGVGNEQFF
j_call: TRBJ2-2; v_call: TRBV15; cdr3_aa: CATSLETANTGELFF
j_call: TRBJ2-3; v_call: TRBV6-2/TRBV6-3; cdr3_aa: CASSRTESTDTQYF
j_call: TRBJ1-2; v_call: TRBV11-2; cdr3_aa: CASSSTVTGYTF
j_call: TRBJ1-1; v_call: TRBV27; cdr3_aa: CASSTWTGGNTEAFF
j_call: TRBJ1-1; v_call: TRBV5-1; cdr3_aa: CASRLGGQQAFF
j_call: TRBJ1-2; v_call: TRBV5-4; cdr3_aa: CASSSPGKGVYGYTF
j_call: TRBJ1-2; v_call: TRBV7-9; cdr3_aa: CASSTGFDYGYTF
j_call: TRBJ1-2; v_call: TRBV29-1; cdr3_aa: CSVLDSLGGYTF
j_call: TRBJ2-1; v_call: TRBV7-6; cdr3_aa: CASSLRVEGADYNEQFF
j_call: TRBJ2-5; v_call: TRBV5-1; cdr3_aa: CASSLVGGAAETQYF
j_call: TRBJ1-1; v_call: TRBV5-4; cdr3_aa: CASSPGQRNTEAFF
j_call: TRBJ2-1; v_call: TRBV2; cdr3_aa: CASSDTGGRNEQFF
j_call: TRBJ1-4; v_call: TRBV5-1; cdr3_aa: CASSTTLASFNEKLFF
j_call: TRBJ1-5; v_call: TRBV6-2/TRBV6-3; cdr3_aa: CASSYSRYGTGVKSNQPQHF
j_call: TRBJ1-1; v_call: TRBV12-3/TRBV12-4; cdr3_aa: CASSLSRAAFF
j_call: TRBJ2-3; v_call: TRBV10-3; cdr3_aa: CAISVGDRDPDTQYF